This is a list of T cell receptor beta chains from one sample in a study of blood T cell repertoires in COVID-19. The protocol was immunoSEQ multiplex PCR, while the TCRdb copy is restricted to in-frame clones and leaves out a portion. The profile shows around 200,000 clones, around 90% of them singletons. The sequenced sample consisted of peripheral blood. These receptors all stem from a man aged 50 to 60 with acute or convalescent COVID-19. CDR3s include the opening cysteine and the closing phenylalanine or tryptophan. The D gene is left open where the match is weak. Not all rows give a size; the values are once, few, many and, for expanded clones, a class.

D gene: TRBD1; V gene: TRBV4-1; clone size: -; J gene: TRBJ1-4; CDR3 DNA: TGCGCCAGCAGCCCCGGACAGGGGACAACTAATGAAAAACTGTTTTTT; CDR3 protein: CASSPGQGTTNEKLFF
D gene: -; V gene: TRBV7-9; clone size: -; J gene: TRBJ2-2; CDR3 DNA: TGTGCCAGCAGCGTAGTCGGTACCGGGGAGCTGTTTTTT; CDR3 protein: CASSVVGTGELFF
D gene: -; V gene: TRBV2; clone size: -; J gene: TRBJ1-3; CDR3 DNA: TGTGCCAGCAGTGATCGGGGTCCGGGATTCTCCTCTGGAAACACCATATATTTT; CDR3 protein: CASSDRGPGFSSGNTIYF
D gene: -; V gene: TRBV5-5; clone size: -; J gene: TRBJ1-1; CDR3 DNA: TGTGCCAGCAGCTTTGGACAGAACACTGAAGCTTTCTTT; CDR3 protein: CASSFGQNTEAFF
D gene: -; V gene: TRBV15; clone size: -; J gene: TRBJ1-5; CDR3 DNA: TGTGCCACCAGCAGAGTCAGGCAGGGCAATCAGCCCCAGCATTTT; CDR3 protein: CATSRVRQGNQPQHF
D gene: -; V gene: TRBV3-1/TRBV3-2; clone size: once; J gene: TRBJ1-2; CDR3 DNA: TGTGCCAGCAGTTGGGACGGGGGGGAAACCTATGGCTACACCTTC; CDR3 protein: CASSWDGGETYGYTF
D gene: TRBD1; V gene: TRBV5-6; clone size: -; J gene: TRBJ1-1; CDR3 DNA: TGTGCCAGCAGCTTAGTGGACAGGACTGAAGCTTTCTTT; CDR3 protein: CASSLVDRTEAFF
D gene: -; V gene: TRBV5-6; clone size: -; J gene: TRBJ1-1; CDR3 DNA: TGTGCCAGCAGTAAGTTAGACACATTAAAGGTGCCTTTCTTT; CDR3 protein: CASSKLDTLKVPFF
D gene: -; V gene: TRBV19; clone size: -; J gene: TRBJ1-2; CDR3 DNA: TGTGCCAGTAGTGGGGCTGGCTGGGACTATGGCTACACCTTC; CDR3 protein: CASSGAGWDYGYTF
D gene: -; V gene: TRBV28; clone size: many; J gene: TRBJ2-3; CDR3 DNA: TGTGCCAGCAGTTGGGGTAAGCTAGCAGCAGATACGCAGTATTTT; CDR3 protein: CASSWGKLAADTQYF
D gene: TRBD1; V gene: TRBV4-1; clone size: -; J gene: TRBJ2-4; CDR3 DNA: TGCGCCAGCAGCCAAGGGGCGGGACAGGGAGGTTCCAAAAACATTCAGTACTTC; CDR3 protein: CASSQGAGQGGSKNIQYF
D gene: -; V gene: TRBV7-2; clone size: -; J gene: TRBJ2-1; CDR3 DNA: TGTGCCAGCAGCTTAGAATGGCTAGCAAGGGAGCAGTTCTTC; CDR3 protein: CASSLEWLAREQFF
D gene: TRBD2; V gene: TRBV19; clone size: -; J gene: TRBJ2-2; CDR3 DNA: TGTGCCAGTAGTATAGGGACTAGCGGGGGGCGAGTACACCGGGGAGCTGTTTTT; CDR3 protein: CASSIGTSGGRVHRGAVF
D gene: -; V gene: TRBV2; clone size: -; J gene: TRBJ2-3; CDR3 DNA: TGTGCCAGCAAACGGTGGGCTGACACAGATACGCAGTATTTT; CDR3 protein: CASKRWADTDTQYF
D gene: -; V gene: TRBV15; clone size: -; J gene: TRBJ2-5; CDR3 DNA: TGTGCCACCAGCAGAGAGTCTTATCGGGAACAAGAGACCCAGTACTTC; CDR3 protein: CATSRESYREQETQYF
D gene: -; V gene: TRBV5-1; clone size: -; J gene: TRBJ2-1; CDR3 DNA: TGCGCCAGCAGCTTGGCCTTAGGGCGGGGTTCCTACAATGAGCAGTTCTTC; CDR3 protein: CASSLALGRGSYNEQFF
D gene: -; V gene: TRBV18; clone size: -; J gene: TRBJ2-7; CDR3 DNA: TGTGCCAGCTCACCACCGAGCCAGGGGTGGACCCCCGAGCAGTACTTC; CDR3 protein: CASSPPSQGWTPEQYF
D gene: TRBD1; V gene: TRBV4-2; clone size: few; J gene: TRBJ2-3; CDR3 DNA: TGTGCCAGCAGCCAAGGGACAGGGGCAGATACGCAGTATTTT; CDR3 protein: CASSQGTGADTQYF
D gene: TRBD2; V gene: TRBV7-3; clone size: -; J gene: TRBJ2-2; CDR3 DNA: TGTGCCAGCAGCCCGACGGGAGGGACCGGGGAGCTGTTTTTT; CDR3 protein: CASSPTGGTGELFF
D gene: -; V gene: TRBV30; clone size: -; J gene: TRBJ1-6; CDR3 DNA: TGTGCCTGGGAAACAGGCTTAAGCTCCTATAATTCACCCCTCCACTTT; CDR3 protein: CAWETGLSSYNSPLHF
D gene: -; V gene: TRBV7-2; clone size: once; J gene: TRBJ2-1; CDR3 DNA: TGTGCCAGCAGCTTCCACCCCAGTGGGGCAGGGCGTCAATTCTTC; CDR3 protein: CASSFHPSGAGRQFF
D gene: -; V gene: TRBV28; clone size: once; J gene: TRBJ2-1; CDR3 DNA: TGTGCCAGCGGTCCCTTGTTGTCCCGAGCGGTGTACAATGAGCAGTTCTTC; CDR3 protein: CASGPLLSRAVYNEQFF
D gene: TRBD2; V gene: TRBV6-4; clone size: -; J gene: TRBJ2-3; CDR3 DNA: TGTGCCAGCAGTGACCGCGGGGGAACAGATACGCAGTATTTT; CDR3 protein: CASSDRGGTDTQYF
D gene: -; V gene: TRBV4-2; clone size: -; J gene: TRBJ2-2; CDR3 DNA: TGTGCCAGCAGCCAATCCCTGGGAGGGGGAACGGCGAACACCGGGGAGCTGTTTTTT; CDR3 protein: CASSQSLGGGTANTGELFF
D gene: TRBD1; V gene: TRBV28; clone size: -; J gene: TRBJ1-1; CDR3 DNA: TGTGCCAGCTTCTGGGACAGGAACACTGAAGCTTTCTTT; CDR3 protein: CASFWDRNTEAFF
D gene: -; V gene: TRBV29-1; clone size: -; J gene: TRBJ2-1; CDR3 DNA: TGCAGCGTTGAGGGGGCGGACAATGAGCAGTTCTTC; CDR3 protein: CSVEGADNEQFF
D gene: TRBD1; V gene: TRBV6-2/TRBV6-3; clone size: -; J gene: TRBJ1-2; CDR3 DNA: TGTGCCAGCAGCCCAGGACAGGAAGGCTACACCTTC; CDR3 protein: CASSPGQEGYTF
D gene: -; V gene: TRBV5-1; clone size: -; J gene: TRBJ2-2; CDR3 DNA: TGCGCCAGCAGCTTGGACGGGACACCGAACACCGGGGAGCTGTTTTTT; CDR3 protein: CASSLDGTPNTGELFF
D gene: -; V gene: TRBV27; clone size: -; J gene: TRBJ1-5; CDR3 DNA: TGTGCCTCAGGGGTGAGCAATCAGCCCCAGCATTTT; CDR3 protein: CASGVSNQPQHF
D gene: TRBD2; V gene: TRBV9; clone size: -; J gene: TRBJ2-7; CDR3 DNA: TGTGCCAGCAGCCCGAGAGATAGCGGGGCCTCCTACGAGCAGTACTTC; CDR3 protein: CASSPRDSGASYEQYF
D gene: TRBD1; V gene: TRBV7-2; clone size: -; J gene: TRBJ1-6; CDR3 DNA: TGTGCCAGCAGCCTCGGGCAGGGGGCGATTAATTCACCCCTCCACTTT; CDR3 protein: CASSLGQGAINSPLHF
D gene: TRBD1; V gene: TRBV28; clone size: once; J gene: TRBJ2-7; CDR3 DNA: TGTGCCAGCAGTTCACAGGGGCCAACCTACGAGCAGTACTTC; CDR3 protein: CASSSQGPTYEQYF
D gene: TRBD1; V gene: TRBV6-5; clone size: -; J gene: TRBJ2-1; CDR3 DNA: TGTGCCAGCAAATCGGACAGGGGCGGAAATGAGCAGTTCTTC; CDR3 protein: CASKSDRGGNEQFF
D gene: -; V gene: TRBV19; clone size: -; J gene: TRBJ2-4; CDR3 DNA: TGTGCCAGTAGTCCGGACAGAGACTTAAACATTCAGTACTTC; CDR3 protein: CASSPDRDLNIQYF
D gene: -; V gene: TRBV11-1; clone size: -; J gene: TRBJ1-2; CDR3 DNA: TGTGCCAGCAGCTTCGGGTCCCTCTATGGCTACACCTTC; CDR3 protein: CASSFGSLYGYTF
D gene: -; V gene: TRBV2; clone size: once; J gene: TRBJ2-1; CDR3 DNA: TGTGCCAGCATACCCCCTAGCGCCCAGAGCTCCTACAATGAGCAGTTCTTC; CDR3 protein: CASIPPSAQSSYNEQFF
D gene: -; V gene: TRBV6-2/TRBV6-3; clone size: -; J gene: TRBJ1-1; CDR3 DNA: TGTGCCAGCAGTTACCCTAGATCGAACACTGAAGCTTTCTTT; CDR3 protein: CASSYPRSNTEAFF
D gene: -; V gene: TRBV11-2; clone size: -; J gene: TRBJ1-2; CDR3 DNA: TGTGCCAGCAGCTCTAGCGGCTGGGAGAGGAAAGGCTACACCTTC; CDR3 protein: CASSSSGWERKGYTF
D gene: -; V gene: TRBV5-1; clone size: -; J gene: TRBJ2-7; CDR3 DNA: TGCGCCAGCAGCTTGGGGGGACAACCCTACGAGCAGTACTTC; CDR3 protein: CASSLGGQPYEQYF
D gene: -; V gene: TRBV28; clone size: -; J gene: TRBJ1-2; CDR3 DNA: TGTGCCAGCAGTTTGCTCAGAAGGACAGCTCGTGGCTACACCTTC; CDR3 protein: CASSLLRRTARGYTF
D gene: TRBD1; V gene: TRBV6-2/TRBV6-3; clone size: -; J gene: TRBJ1-2; CDR3 DNA: TGTGCCAGCAGTGGGACAGGGGGCCATGGCTACACCTTC; CDR3 protein: CASSGTGGHGYTF
D gene: TRBD1; V gene: TRBV12-3/TRBV12-4; clone size: -; J gene: TRBJ2-7; CDR3 DNA: TGTGCCAGCAGAACCACAGGGGCCTACGAGCAGTACTTC; CDR3 protein: CASRTTGAYEQYF
D gene: -; V gene: TRBV2; clone size: few; J gene: TRBJ1-4; CDR3 DNA: TGTGCCAGCAGCCGGGATCGGGGTGGGTCTGAAGAAAAACTGTTTTTT; CDR3 protein: CASSRDRGGSEEKLFF
D gene: -; V gene: TRBV7-3; clone size: -; J gene: TRBJ2-5; CDR3 DNA: TGTGCCAGCAGCTTATCGCGGGGCCAGACCCAGTACTTC; CDR3 protein: CASSLSRGQTQYF
D gene: -; V gene: TRBV18; clone size: -; J gene: TRBJ1-5; CDR3 DNA: TGTGCCAGCTCACCAAGCGTAGAACAGCCCCAGCATTTT; CDR3 protein: CASSPSVEQPQHF
D gene: TRBD2; V gene: TRBV7-2; clone size: -; J gene: TRBJ2-3; CDR3 DNA: TGTGCCAGCAGCTTTTCAGGGAGGGCAGATACGCAGTATTTT; CDR3 protein: CASSFSGRADTQYF
D gene: TRBD1; V gene: TRBV12-3/TRBV12-4; clone size: -; J gene: TRBJ1-5; CDR3 DNA: TGTGCCAGCAGCCTGACAGGGGATCAGCCCCAGCATTTT; CDR3 protein: CASSLTGDQPQHF
D gene: -; V gene: TRBV29-1; clone size: -; J gene: TRBJ1-1; CDR3 DNA: TGCAGCGTTGACAGGGGATTGGACACTGAAGCTTTCTTT; CDR3 protein: CSVDRGLDTEAFF
D gene: TRBD1; V gene: TRBV18; clone size: -; J gene: TRBJ1-5; CDR3 DNA: TGTGCCAGCTCTCGTGGGACAGTCGGAAAGGAGCCCCAGCATTTT; CDR3 protein: CASSRGTVGKEPQHF
D gene: -; V gene: TRBV12-5; clone size: -; J gene: TRBJ1-1; CDR3 DNA: TGTGCTAGTGGTTTGGTAGGCAGGGCCACTGAAGCTTTCTTT; CDR3 protein: CASGLVGRATEAFF
D gene: -; V gene: TRBV10-3; clone size: -; J gene: TRBJ1-1; CDR3 DNA: TGTGCCATCAGTGACAGGGGCGGCACTGAAGCTTTCTTT; CDR3 protein: CAISDRGGTEAFF
D gene: TRBD2; V gene: TRBV30; clone size: -; J gene: TRBJ2-3; CDR3 DNA: TGTGCCTGGAGTGTACGAGGCGGGGGGGCCAGAGATACGCAGTATTTT; CDR3 protein: CAWSVRGGGARDTQYF
D gene: TRBD2; V gene: TRBV3-1/TRBV3-2; clone size: few; J gene: TRBJ2-1; CDR3 DNA: TGTGCCAGCAGCTCCGCGACTAGCGCTACGCTACGCAATGAGCAGTTCTTC; CDR3 protein: CASSSATSATLRNEQFF
D gene: -; V gene: TRBV7-9; clone size: -; J gene: TRBJ1-1; CDR3 DNA: TGTGCCAGCAGCTTAGGAGATCGGGATTTCCCTGAAGCTTTCTTT; CDR3 protein: CASSLGDRDFPEAFF
D gene: -; V gene: TRBV5-1; clone size: -; J gene: TRBJ2-1; CDR3 DNA: TGCGCCAGCAGCCTTGACTCGGGGAGCTCCTACAATGAGCAGTTCTTC; CDR3 protein: CASSLDSGSSYNEQFF
D gene: TRBD2; V gene: TRBV9; clone size: -; J gene: TRBJ2-3; CDR3 DNA: TGTGCCAGCAGCTTCCAACTAGCGGGCCACACAGATACGCAGTATTTT; CDR3 protein: CASSFQLAGHTDTQYF